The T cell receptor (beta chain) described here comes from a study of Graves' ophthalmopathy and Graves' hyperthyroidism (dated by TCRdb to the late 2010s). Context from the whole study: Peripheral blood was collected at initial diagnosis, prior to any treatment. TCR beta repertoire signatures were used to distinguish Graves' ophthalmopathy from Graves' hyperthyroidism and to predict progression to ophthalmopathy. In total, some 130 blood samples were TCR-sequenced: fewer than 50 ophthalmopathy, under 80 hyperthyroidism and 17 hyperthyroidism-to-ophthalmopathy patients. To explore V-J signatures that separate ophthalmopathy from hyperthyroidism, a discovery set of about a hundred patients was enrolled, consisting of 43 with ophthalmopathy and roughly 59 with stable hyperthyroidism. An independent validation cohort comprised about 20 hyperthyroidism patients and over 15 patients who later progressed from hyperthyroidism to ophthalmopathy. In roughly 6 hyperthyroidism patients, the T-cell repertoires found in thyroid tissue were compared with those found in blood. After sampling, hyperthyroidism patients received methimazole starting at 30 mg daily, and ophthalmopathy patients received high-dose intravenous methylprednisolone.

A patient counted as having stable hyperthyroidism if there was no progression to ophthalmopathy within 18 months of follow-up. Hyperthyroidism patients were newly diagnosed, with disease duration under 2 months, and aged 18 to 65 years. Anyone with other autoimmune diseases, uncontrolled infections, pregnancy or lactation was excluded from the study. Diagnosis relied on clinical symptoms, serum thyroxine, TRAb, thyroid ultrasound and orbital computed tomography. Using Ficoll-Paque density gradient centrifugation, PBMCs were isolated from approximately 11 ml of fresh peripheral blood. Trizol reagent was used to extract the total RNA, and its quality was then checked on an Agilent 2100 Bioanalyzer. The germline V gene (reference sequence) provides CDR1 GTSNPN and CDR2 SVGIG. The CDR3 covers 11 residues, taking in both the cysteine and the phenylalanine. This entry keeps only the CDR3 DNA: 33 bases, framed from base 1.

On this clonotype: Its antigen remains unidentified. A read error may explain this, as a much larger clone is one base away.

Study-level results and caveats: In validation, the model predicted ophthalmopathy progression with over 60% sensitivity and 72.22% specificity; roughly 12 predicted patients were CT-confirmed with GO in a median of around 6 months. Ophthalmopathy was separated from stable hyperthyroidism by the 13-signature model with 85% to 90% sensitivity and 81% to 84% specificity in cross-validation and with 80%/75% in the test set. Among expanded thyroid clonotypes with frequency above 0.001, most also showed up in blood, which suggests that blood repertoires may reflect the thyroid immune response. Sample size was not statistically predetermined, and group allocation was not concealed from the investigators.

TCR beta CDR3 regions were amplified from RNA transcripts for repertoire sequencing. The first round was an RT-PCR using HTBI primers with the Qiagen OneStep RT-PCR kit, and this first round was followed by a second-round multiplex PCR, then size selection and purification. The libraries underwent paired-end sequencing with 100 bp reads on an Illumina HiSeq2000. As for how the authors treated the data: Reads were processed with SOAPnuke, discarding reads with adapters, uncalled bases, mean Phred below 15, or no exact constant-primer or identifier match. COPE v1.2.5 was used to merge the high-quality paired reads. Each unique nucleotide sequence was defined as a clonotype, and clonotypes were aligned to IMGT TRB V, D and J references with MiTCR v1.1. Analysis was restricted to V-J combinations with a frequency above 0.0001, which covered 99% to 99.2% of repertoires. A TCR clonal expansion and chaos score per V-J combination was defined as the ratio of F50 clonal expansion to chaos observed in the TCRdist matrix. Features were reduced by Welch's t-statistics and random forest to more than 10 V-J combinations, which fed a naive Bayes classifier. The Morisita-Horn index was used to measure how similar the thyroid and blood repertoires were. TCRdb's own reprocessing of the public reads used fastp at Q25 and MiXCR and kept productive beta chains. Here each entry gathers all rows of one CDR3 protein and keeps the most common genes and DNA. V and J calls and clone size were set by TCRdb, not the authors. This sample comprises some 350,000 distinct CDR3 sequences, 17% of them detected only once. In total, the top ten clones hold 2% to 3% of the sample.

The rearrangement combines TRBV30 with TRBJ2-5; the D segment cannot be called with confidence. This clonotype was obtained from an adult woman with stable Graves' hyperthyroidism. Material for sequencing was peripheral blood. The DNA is TGTGCCTGGAACCGGCAAGAGACCAAGTACTTC. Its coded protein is CAWNRQETKYF.